The TCR beta chain described here comes from a study of T cells after yellow fever vaccination. Across the study: Fractions of limited cellularity were prepared by means of SMART-Seq v4 Ultra Low Input. Study-wide results and caveats: The secondary response peaked faster, at day 5 versus 15, but was weaker. Most clones from primary vaccination were detected again post-booster (around 95% CD4, 70% to 90% CD8).

TCRdb reanalysed the 5' RACE reads using MiXCR and keeps one entry per CDR3 protein. The table includes some 250,000 distinct CDR3 sequences, 6.9% detected once. This clonotype was observed a few times. Its cognate antigen is unknown. From germline, CDR1 is MNHNS and CDR2 SASEGT. The CDR3 runs to 14 residues. Trimming took 5 bases from V and 5 from J, leaving 12 bases between them. V and J are TRBV6-1 and TRBJ1-4, with TRBD1 as a possible D gene (5 bases). This receptor was obtained from a man aged 25-40 years who received the YFV17D yellow fever vaccine. Specimen: CD4+ T cells sorted from PBMCs, collected 15 days after the yellow fever booster vaccination. DNA for the CDR3: TGTGCCAGCAGTCGAGGGGACCTCAATGAAAAACTGTTTTTT. Its translation is CASSRGDLNEKLFF.